This TCR beta chain derives from a study of identical twins. Points from the study as a whole: Out-of-frame sharing of TCR alpha in monozygotic twins was underestimated by models.

TCRdb processed the 5' RACE reads anew with MiXCR; each CDR3 protein has one entry. This sample has around 290,000 distinct CDR3 sequences; nearly 9.5% occur once, and the top ten carry roughly 6.4%. The CDR3 runs to 18 residues. Trimming removed 6 bases from V and 1 base from J; junction bases left unmatched: 13. Germline V gene sequence: CDR1 MNHEY, CDR2 SMNVEV (reference sequence). There are a few counts of this clonotype. The antigen is undetermined. These data are also associated with another study on yellow fever vaccine responses in identical twins.

The sample taken for sequencing was CD8+ T cells sorted from blood. The J gene is TRBJ2-3, the V gene TRBV27; 10 bases are a match to TRBD2. The TCR comes from a woman aged 18-29 years in good health. The CDR3 DNA sequence: TGTGCCAGCAGGGAACTAGCGGGGCCGGCCGAGGGCACAGATACGCAGTATTTT. Protein sequence: CASRELAGPAEGTDTQYF.